One sample yielded the 22 T cell receptor beta chains listed below, sequenced in a study of technical replicates of blood from four donors. Sequencing was performed with immunoSEQ multiplex PCR; in TCRdb, only in-frame clones are kept and a portion is missing. The table shows roughly 79,000 clones, with approximately 94% occurring only once. Sequencing input: T cells isolated from PBMCs. These receptors were taken from a human donor in good health.

This clone appeared a single time. V gene TRBV18 combines with J gene TRBJ1-1, with TRBD1 matching 7 bases. The ends lost 5 bases at V and 2 bases at J; junction bases unmatched: 5. Germline V lookup: CDR1 KGHSH, CDR2 LQKENI. The CDR3 is 14 residues long. The CDR3 loop reads CASSEGARNTEAFF. Written as DNA, the CDR3 is TGTGCCAGCTCAGAGGGGGCGCGAAACACTGAAGCTTTCTTT.

The chain employs TRBV28 and TRBJ2-5; D might be TRBD2 (6 bases). Trimming took off 0 bases at V and 2 bases at J, with 7 bases between the two ends. Germline V gene lookup returns CDR1 MDHEN and CDR2 SYDVKM. The CDR3 runs 14 residues. Here the CDR3 DNA reads TGTGCCAGCAGTTTATGGGGAGGTCAAGAGACCCAGTACTTC. Protein sequence: CASSLWGGQETQYF.

The V gene is TRBV6-1, the J gene TRBJ1-2; D gene unclear. Germline V gives CDR1 MNHNS, CDR2 SASEGT. The ends were cut back, 10 bases at V and 8 bases at J, with 14 bases in the middle. CDR3 length equals 11 residues. As DNA, the CDR3 is TGTGCCACCCGGACGGGAGAGGGCTACACCTTC. This gives the protein CATRTGEGYTF.

The chain is built from TRBV19 and TRBJ1-2; D unclear. V lost 7 bases and J lost 9, with 9 bases in between. The CDR3 loop spans 10 amino acids. The V gene's germline CDR1 is LNHDA and CDR2 SQIVND (reference sequence). CDR3 protein: CASKGRRYTF. The DNA for the CDR3 is TGTGCCAGTAAAGGGAGACGCTACACCTTC.

V is TRBV19 and J is TRBJ1-3, with TRBD1 identical over 7 bases. The V segment lost 3 bases and the J segment 3 bases; nucleotides outside the gene matches: 8. Germline CDR1 LNHDA, CDR2 SQIVND (reference sequence). The CDR3 has 16 amino acids. The CDR3 here is CASSIVTGILGNTIYF. CDR3 sequence (DNA): TGTGCCAGTAGTATTGTGACAGGGATCCTTGGAAACACCATATATTTT. Drawing the rest from reference TRBV19 and TRBJ1-3, the complete variable domain is DGGITQSPKYLFRKEGQNVTLSCEQNLNHDAMYWYRQDPGQGLRLIYYSQIVNDFQKGDIAEGYSVSREKKESFPLTVTSAQKNPTAFYLCASSIVTGILGNTIYFGEGSWLTVV.

V usage is TRBV29-1 and J usage is TRBJ2-1; unclear D gene. Germline V CDR1 and CDR2: SQVTM, ANQGSEA. The V end was cut by 3 bases, the J end by 0 bases, with 6 bases between. This CDR3 has 13 residues. The CDR3 region is CSVDSYSYNEQFF. The CDR3 DNA follows: TGCAGCGTTGACTCTTACTCCTACAATGAGCAGTTCTTC.

The CDR3 DNA sequence: TGTGCCAGCAGTAGGACTGCCTACGAGCAGTACTTC. This sequence encodes CASSRTAYEQYF. The chain couples TRBV11-2 to TRBJ2-7; D may be TRBD2 (5 bases). V was pared by 6 bases and J by 2 bases, with 8 bases between. The germline V gene encodes CDR1 SGHAT and CDR2 FQNNGV. This CDR3 comprises 12 residues.

This chain links TRBV6-1 with TRBJ2-4, with D perhaps matching TRBD1 (5 bases). CDR3 length: 15 amino acids. In germline, CDR1 is MNHNS, CDR2 SASEGT. Trimming took off 4 bases at V and 2 bases at J, with 12 bases between the two ends. CDR3 sequence (DNA): TGTGCCAGCAGTGTTCAGGACACCACCAAAAACATTCAGTACTTC. Its translation: CASSVQDTTKNIQYF.

The chain uses TRBV21-1 and TRBJ1-4. TRBV21-1 is annotated as a pseudogene. CDR3 length: 15 residues. The CDR3 loop is CASSPSSINNEKLFF. CDR3 DNA: TGTGCCAGCAGCCCAAGCTCGATCAATAATGAAAAACTGTTTTTT.

The chain carries TRBV7-2 and TRBJ2-5; D is ambiguous. The CDR3 is 14 amino acids. V was shortened by 4 bases and J by 5 bases, with 14 bases between the two germline ends. Germline assignment: CDR1 SGHTA and CDR2 FQGNSA. Written as DNA, the CDR3 is TGTGCCAGCAGCTCGACATCGAGTTGGGAGACCCAGTACTTC. Translated: CASSSTSSWETQYF.

V gene TRBV10-3 combines with J gene TRBJ2-3, with TRBD1 matching over 9 bases. In germline, CDR1 is ENHRY, CDR2 SYGVKD. The CDR3 runs 15 residues. The ends lost 3 bases at V and 4 bases at J; junction bases unmatched: 5. CDR3 nucleotide sequence: TGTGCCATCAGTGACCTACAGGGGGCCGCAGATACGCAGTATTTT. Its protein is CAISDLQGAADTQYF.

This chain joins TRBV18 and TRBJ1-2, with 10 nucleotides matching TRBD1. This CDR3 has 14 residues. In germline, CDR1 is KGHSH, CDR2 LQKENI. J gave up 8 bases and V 3 bases, and 6 bases lay outside the gene matches. CDR3 loop: CASSPGQGERGYTF. CDR3 nucleotide sequence: TGTGCCAGCTCACCCGGACAGGGGGAGAGAGGCTACACCTTC.

This chain uses TRBV10-1 with TRBJ1-1; D is perhaps TRBD1 (5 bases). CDR1 WNHNN and CDR2 SYGVQD come from the germline V gene (reference sequence). V was pared by 7 bases and J by 9 bases, with 12 bases between. This CDR3 is built from 11 residues. The CDR3 region is CASMGGWQAFF. DNA of the CDR3: TGCGCCAGCATGGGGGGATGGCAAGCTTTCTTT.

The chain recombines TRBV7-9 with TRBJ2-7, with D maybe TRBD2 (6 bases). Germline V gene data show CDR1 as SEHNR and CDR2 as FQNEAQ (reference sequence). V was pared by 2 bases and J by 2 bases, with 7 bases between. This CDR3 has 13 amino acids. CDR3 in amino acids: CASSLREPYEQYF. The DNA for the CDR3 is TGTGCCAGCAGCTTACGGGAGCCCTACGAGCAGTACTTC.

The chain's CDR3 is CASSRVLGLAGHGELFF. The CDR3 region has the DNA TGTGCCAGCAGCCGCGTGCTGGGACTAGCGGGACACGGGGAGCTGTTTTTT. This chain connects TRBV7-3 to TRBJ2-2, with 13 nucleotides matching TRBD2. Germline values: CDR1 SGHTA, CDR2 FQGTGA. CDR3 length equals 17 residues. J gave up 7 bases and V 5 bases, and 10 bases lay outside the gene matches.

The rearrangement joins TRBV5-1 to TRBJ2-5, with D perhaps TRBD1 (6 bases). The germline V gene has CDR1 SGHRS and CDR2 YFSETQ. Trimming took 0 bases from V and 3 from J, leaving 9 bases between them. This CDR3 region has 14 residues. The DNA of the CDR3 is TGCGCCAGCAGCTTGGAGGACAGAGAAGAGACCCAGTACTTC. This translates into CASSLEDREETQYF.

The chain recombines TRBV7-9 with TRBJ2-2; 8 nucleotides align to TRBD1. The CDR3 has 15 amino acids. With V trimmed by 8 bases and J by 1 base, 6 bases remained unmatched. The germline V gene encodes CDR1 SEHNR and CDR2 FQNEAQ (reference sequence). CDR3 DNA sequence: TGTGCCAGCGGGACAGGTCATAAGAACACCGGGGAGCTGTTTTTT. Protein sequence: CASGTGHKNTGELFF.

V is TRBV6-5 and J is TRBJ1-2, with TRBD1 identical over 9 bases. The V gene's germline CDR1 is MNHEY and CDR2 SVGAGI. CDR3 length: 14 amino acids. With V trimmed by 5 bases and J by 8 bases, 9 bases remained unmatched. CDR3 sequence: CASSTLGQGGGYTF. The CDR3 bases are TGTGCCAGCAGTACCTTGGGACAGGGAGGCGGCTACACCTTC.

The CDR3 nucleotides read TGTGCCAGCAGCCAAGATCTCTACAATGAGCAGTTCTTC. The encoded protein is CASSQDLYNEQFF. V is TRBV4-2 and J is TRBJ2-1; D remains ambiguous. Trimming pared 0 bases from V and 3 bases from J, leaving 3 bases between. The CDR3 sequence is 13 residues long. CDR1 is LGHNA, CDR2 YNFKEQ, per germline.

This clone was recorded a few times. The chain links TRBV6-4 to TRBJ1-1; 8 nucleotides line up with TRBD1. Germline loops: CDR1 MRHNA, CDR2 SNTAGT. V shed 2 bases, J shed 5 bases, and the junction held 4 bases outside the gene matches. This CDR3 spans 14 amino acids. CDR3 protein: CASSDGTGGTEAFF. The CDR3 bases are TGTGCCAGCAGTGACGGAACAGGGGGTACTGAAGCTTTCTTT.

The chain combines TRBV27 with TRBJ2-7, with 8 positions matching TRBD2. This CDR3 is built from 16 residues. V lost 4 bases to trimming and J lost 0 bases; unmatched junction nucleotides: 8. CDR1 MNHEY and CDR2 SMNVEV come from the germline V gene (reference sequence). CDR3 loop: CASSSSSGHLSYEQYF. The CDR3 nucleotides are TGTGCCAGCAGTTCATCTAGCGGGCATCTCTCCTACGAGCAGTACTTC.

The chain combines TRBV25-1 with TRBJ1-2, with TRBD1 matching over 12 bases. Trimming took 3 bases from V and 6 from J; bases not matched to a gene: 8. CDR1 MGHDK and CDR2 SYGVNS come from the germline V gene. This CDR3 region has 16 residues. CDR3 coding DNA: TGTGCCAGCAGTGATGTAGTGGGGACAGGGGGCAATGGCTACACCTTC. Protein: CASSDVVGTGGNGYTF.